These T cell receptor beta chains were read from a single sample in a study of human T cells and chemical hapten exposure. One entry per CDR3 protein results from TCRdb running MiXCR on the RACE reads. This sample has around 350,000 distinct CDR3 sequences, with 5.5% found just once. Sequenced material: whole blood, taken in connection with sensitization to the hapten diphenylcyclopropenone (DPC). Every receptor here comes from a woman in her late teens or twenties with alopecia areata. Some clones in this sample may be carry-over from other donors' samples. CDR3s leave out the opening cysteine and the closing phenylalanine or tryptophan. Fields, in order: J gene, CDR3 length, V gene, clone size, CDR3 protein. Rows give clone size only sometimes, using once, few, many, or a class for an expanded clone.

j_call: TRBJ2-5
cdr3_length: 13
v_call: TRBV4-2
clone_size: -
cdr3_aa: ASSQDITAQETQY

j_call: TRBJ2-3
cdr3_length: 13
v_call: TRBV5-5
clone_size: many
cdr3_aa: ASSPSGPSTDTQY

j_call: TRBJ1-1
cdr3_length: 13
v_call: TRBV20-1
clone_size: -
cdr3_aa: SARGGSWMNTEAF

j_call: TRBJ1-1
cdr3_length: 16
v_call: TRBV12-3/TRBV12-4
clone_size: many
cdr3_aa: ASSLIVGDLRGNTEAF

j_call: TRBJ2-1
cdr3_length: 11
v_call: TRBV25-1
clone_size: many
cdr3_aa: ASSMGAVNEQF

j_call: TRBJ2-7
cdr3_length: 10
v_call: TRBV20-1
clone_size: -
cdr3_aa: SAKARPYEQY

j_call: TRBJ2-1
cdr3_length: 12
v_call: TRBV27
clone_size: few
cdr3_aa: ASTPGQGDNEQF

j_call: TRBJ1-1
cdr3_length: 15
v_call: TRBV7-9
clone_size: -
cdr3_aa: ASSIGRKGQGNTEAF

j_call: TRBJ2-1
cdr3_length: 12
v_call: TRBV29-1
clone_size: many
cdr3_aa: SVILPLLYNEQF

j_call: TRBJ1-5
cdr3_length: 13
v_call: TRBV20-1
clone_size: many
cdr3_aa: SARGRGAQNQPQH

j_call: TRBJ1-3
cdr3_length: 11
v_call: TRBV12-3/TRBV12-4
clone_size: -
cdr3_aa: ASSYRPGNTIY

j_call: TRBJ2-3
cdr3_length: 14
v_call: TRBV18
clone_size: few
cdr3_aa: ASSLRAGTSTDTQY

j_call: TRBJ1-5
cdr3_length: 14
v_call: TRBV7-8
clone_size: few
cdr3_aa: ASSLDRGRSNQPQH

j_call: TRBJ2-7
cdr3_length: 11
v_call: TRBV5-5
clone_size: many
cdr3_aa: ASSLVPTVEQY

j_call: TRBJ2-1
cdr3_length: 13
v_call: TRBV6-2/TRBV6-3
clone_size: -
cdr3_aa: ASSYSRVSYNEQF

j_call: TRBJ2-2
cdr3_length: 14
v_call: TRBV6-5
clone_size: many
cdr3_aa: ASSYRLQVDTGELF

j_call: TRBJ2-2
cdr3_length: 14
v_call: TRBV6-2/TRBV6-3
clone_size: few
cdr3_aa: ASRAARGPSTGELF

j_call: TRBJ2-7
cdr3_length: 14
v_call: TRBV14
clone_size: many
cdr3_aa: ASSQFVGQGSHEQY

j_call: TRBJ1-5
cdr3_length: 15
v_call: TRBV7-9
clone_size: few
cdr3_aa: ASSIYRGVYSNQPQH

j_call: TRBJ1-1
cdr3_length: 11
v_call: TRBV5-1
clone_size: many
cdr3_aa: ASSFAGDTEAF

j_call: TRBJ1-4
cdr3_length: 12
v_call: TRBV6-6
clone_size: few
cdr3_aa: ASNTGGGNEKLF

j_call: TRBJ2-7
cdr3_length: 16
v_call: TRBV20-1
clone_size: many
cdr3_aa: SARSDRAGRTVSYEQY

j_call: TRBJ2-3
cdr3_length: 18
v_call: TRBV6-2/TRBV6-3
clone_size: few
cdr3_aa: ASSPLGLAGTSWGTDTQY

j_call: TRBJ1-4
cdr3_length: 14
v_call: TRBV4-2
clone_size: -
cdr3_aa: ASSQARDATNEKLF

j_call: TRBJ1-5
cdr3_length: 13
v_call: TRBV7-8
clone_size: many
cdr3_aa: ASSLDDRGNQPQH

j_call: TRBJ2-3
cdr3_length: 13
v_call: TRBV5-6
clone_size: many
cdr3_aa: ASSLVTTSTDTQY

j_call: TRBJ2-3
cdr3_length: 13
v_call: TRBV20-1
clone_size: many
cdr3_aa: SARDLSSSTDTQY

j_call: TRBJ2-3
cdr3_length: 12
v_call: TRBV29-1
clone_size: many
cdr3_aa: SAFPLGSTDTQY